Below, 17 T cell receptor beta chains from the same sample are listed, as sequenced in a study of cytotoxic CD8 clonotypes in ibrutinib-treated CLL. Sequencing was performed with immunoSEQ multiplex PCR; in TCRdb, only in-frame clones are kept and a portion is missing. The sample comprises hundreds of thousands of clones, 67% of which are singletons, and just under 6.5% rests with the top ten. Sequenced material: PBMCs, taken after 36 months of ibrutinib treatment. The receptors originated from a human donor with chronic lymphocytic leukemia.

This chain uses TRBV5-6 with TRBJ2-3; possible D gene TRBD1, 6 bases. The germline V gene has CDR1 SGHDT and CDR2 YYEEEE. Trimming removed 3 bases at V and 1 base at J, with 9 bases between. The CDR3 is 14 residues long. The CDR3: CASSWGLGTDTQYF. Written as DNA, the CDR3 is TGTGCCAGCAGCTGGGGGCTCGGCACAGATACGCAGTATTTT.

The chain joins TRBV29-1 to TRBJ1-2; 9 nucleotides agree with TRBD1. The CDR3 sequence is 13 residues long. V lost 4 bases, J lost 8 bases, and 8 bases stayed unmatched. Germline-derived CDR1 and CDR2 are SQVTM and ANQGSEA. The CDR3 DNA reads TGCAGCGTTGGACAGGGGGTTCAGTACGGCTACACCTTC. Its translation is CSVGQGVQYGYTF.

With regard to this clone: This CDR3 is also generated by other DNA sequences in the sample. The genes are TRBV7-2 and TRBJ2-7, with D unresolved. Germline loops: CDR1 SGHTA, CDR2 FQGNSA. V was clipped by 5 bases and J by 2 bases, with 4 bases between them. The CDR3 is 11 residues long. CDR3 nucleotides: TGTGCCAGCAGCCCAGCCTACGAGCAGTACTTC. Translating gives CASSPAYEQYF. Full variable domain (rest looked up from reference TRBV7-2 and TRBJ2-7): GAGVSQSPSNKVTEKGKDVELRCDPISGHTALYWYRQSLGQGLEFLIYFQGNSAPDKSGLPSDRFSAERTGGSVSTLTIQRTQQEDSAVYLCASSPAYEQYFGPGTRLTVT.

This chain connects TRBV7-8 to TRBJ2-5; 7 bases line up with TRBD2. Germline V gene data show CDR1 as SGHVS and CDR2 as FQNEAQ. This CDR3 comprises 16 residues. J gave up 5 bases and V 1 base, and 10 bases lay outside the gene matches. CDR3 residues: CASSLGRERKQETQYF. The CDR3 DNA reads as TGTGCCAGCAGCTTAGGGCGGGAGCGTAAACAGGAGACCCAGTACTTC.

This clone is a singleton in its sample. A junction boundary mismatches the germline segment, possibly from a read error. The CDR3: CATSRGRTAPKGNF. In nucleotides, the CDR3 is TGTGCCACCAGCAGAGGACGGACAGCCCCAAAAGGGAACTTC. J is TRBJ2-4 and V is TRBV15; tentative D call: TRBD1 (6 bases). Germline V gives CDR1 LNHNV, CDR2 YYDKDF (reference sequence). The CDR3 consists of 14 residues.

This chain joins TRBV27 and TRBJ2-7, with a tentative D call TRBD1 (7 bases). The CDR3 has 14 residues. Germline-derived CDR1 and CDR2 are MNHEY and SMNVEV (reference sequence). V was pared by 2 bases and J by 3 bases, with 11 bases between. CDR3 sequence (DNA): TGTGCCAGCAGTTTACGACAGGGAGGCTACGAGCAGTACTTC. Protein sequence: CASSLRQGGYEQYF.

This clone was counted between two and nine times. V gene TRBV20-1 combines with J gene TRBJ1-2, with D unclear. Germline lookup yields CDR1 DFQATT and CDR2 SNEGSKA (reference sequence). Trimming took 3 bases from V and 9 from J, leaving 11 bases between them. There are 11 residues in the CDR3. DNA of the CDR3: TGCAGTGCTAGTATGCCAGGAAGCTACACCTTC. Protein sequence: CSASMPGSYTF.

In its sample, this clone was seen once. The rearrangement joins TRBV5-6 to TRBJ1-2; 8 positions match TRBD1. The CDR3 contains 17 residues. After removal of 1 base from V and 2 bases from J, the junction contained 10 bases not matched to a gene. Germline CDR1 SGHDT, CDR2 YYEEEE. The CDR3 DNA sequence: TGTGCCAGCAGCTTGTGGGGTCGACAGGGGCCCAACTATGGCTACACCTTC. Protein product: CASSLWGRQGPNYGYTF.

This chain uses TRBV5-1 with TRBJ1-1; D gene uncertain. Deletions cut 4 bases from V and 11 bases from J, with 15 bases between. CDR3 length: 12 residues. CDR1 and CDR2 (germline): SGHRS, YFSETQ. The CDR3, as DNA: TGCGCCAGCAGCGGAGATGCGACTTCCGCTTTCTTT. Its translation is CASSGDATSAFF.

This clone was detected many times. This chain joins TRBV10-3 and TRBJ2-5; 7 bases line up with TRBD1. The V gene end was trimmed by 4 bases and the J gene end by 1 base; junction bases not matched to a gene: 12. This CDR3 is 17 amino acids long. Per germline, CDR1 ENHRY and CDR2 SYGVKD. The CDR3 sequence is CAISATGVSRFQETQYF. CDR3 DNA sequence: TGTGCCATCAGTGCCACAGGGGTGAGCCGCTTCCAAGAGACCCAGTACTTC.

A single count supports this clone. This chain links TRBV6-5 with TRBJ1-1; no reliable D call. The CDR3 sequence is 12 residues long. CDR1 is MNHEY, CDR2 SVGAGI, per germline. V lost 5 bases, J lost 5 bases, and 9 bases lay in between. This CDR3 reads CASSTGGTEAFF. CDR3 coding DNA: TGTGCCAGCAGTACCGGAGGAACTGAAGCTTTCTTT.

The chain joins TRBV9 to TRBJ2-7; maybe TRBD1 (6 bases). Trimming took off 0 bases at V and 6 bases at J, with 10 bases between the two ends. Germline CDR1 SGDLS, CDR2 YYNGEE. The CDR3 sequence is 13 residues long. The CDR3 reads CASSVGGLGEQYF. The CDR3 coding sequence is TGTGCCAGCAGCGTAGGGGGGCTAGGCGAGCAGTACTTC.

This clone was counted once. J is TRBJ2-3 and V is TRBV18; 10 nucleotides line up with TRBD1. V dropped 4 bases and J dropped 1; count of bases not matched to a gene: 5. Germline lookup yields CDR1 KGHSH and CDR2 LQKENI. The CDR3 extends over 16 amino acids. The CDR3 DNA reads TGTGCCAGCTCACTTCTGGGGACAGGGGGCACAGATACGCAGTATTTT. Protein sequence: CASSLLGTGGTDTQYF.

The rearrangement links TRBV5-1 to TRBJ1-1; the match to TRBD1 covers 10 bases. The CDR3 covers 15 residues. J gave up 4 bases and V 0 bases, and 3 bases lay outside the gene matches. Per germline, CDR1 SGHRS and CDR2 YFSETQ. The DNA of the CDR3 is TGCGCCAGCAGCTTGGCACGGACAGGGGGCACTGAAGCTTTCTTT. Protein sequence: CASSLARTGGTEAFF.

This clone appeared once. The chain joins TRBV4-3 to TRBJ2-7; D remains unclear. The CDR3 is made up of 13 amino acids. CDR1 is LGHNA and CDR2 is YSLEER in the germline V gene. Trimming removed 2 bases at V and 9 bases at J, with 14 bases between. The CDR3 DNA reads TGCGCCAGCAGCCAACCACCCAGCTCGAGGCAGTACTTC. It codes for CASSQPPSSRQYF.

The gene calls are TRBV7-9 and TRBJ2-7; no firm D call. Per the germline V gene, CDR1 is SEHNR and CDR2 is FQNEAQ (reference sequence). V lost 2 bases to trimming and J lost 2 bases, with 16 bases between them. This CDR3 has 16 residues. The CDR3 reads CASSLSRSGSPYEQYF. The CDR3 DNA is TGTGCCAGCAGCTTAAGTCGGTCAGGATCCCCCTACGAGCAGTACTTC.

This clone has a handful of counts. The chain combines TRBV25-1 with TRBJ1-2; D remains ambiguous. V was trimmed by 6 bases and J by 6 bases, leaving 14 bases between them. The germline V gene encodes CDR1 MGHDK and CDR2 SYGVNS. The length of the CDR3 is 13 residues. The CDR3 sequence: CASSEREVDGYTF. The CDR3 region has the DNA TGTGCCAGCAGCGAGAGGGAAGTAGATGGCTACACCTTC.